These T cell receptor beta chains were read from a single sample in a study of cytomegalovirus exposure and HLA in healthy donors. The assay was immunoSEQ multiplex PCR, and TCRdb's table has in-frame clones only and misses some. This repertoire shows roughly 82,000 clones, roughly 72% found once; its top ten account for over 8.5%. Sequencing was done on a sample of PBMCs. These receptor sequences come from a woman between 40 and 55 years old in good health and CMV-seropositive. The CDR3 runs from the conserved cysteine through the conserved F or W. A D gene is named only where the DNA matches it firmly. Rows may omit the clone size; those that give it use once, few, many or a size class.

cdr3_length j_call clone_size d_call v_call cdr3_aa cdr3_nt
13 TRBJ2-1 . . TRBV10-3 CAIWAAGANEQFF TGTGCCATCTGGGCGGCGGGGGCCAATGAGCAGTTCTTC
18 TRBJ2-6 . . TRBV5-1 CASSLFGSPHSGANVLTF TGCGCCAGCAGCTTGTTCGGGTCTCCCCACTCTGGGGCCAACGTCCTGACTTTC
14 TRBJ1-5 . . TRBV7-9 CASSLGGYNQPQHF TGTGCCAGCAGCTTGGGGGGATACAATCAGCCCCAGCATTTT
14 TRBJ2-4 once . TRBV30 CAWRGVGYKNIQYF TGTGCCTGGCGCGGGGTAGGATACAAAAACATTCAGTACTTC
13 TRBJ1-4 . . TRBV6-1 CASRDVTGEKLFF TGTGCCAGCAGAGATGTTACCGGGGAGAAACTGTTTTTT
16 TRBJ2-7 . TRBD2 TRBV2 CASSNLGLAGSGEQYF TGTGCCAGCAGTAACCTGGGACTAGCGGGATCGGGCGAGCAGTACTTC
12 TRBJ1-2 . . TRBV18 CASSPSGDGYTF TGTGCCAGCTCACCATCTGGAGATGGCTACACCTTC
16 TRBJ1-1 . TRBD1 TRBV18 CASSPGQGAQNTEAFF TGTGCCAGCTCACCCGGACAGGGGGCCCAGAACACTGAAGCTTTCTTT
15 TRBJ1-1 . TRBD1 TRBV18 CASSRGTGEATEAFF TGTGCCAGCTCTCGAGGGACAGGGGAAGCCACTGAAGCTTTCTTT
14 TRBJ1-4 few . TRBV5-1 CASTISGENEKLFF TGCGCCAGCACAATATCAGGGGAAAATGAAAAACTGTTTTTT
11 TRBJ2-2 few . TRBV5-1 CASRNTGELFF TGCGCCAGCCGTAACACCGGGGAGCTGTTTTTT
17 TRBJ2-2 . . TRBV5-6 CASSFFFTREGTGELFF TGTGCCAGCAGCTTTTTCTTTACACGGGAAGGCACCGGGGAGCTGTTTTTT
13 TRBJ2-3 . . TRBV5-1 CASSNAGTDTQYF TGCGCCAGCAGTAACGCGGGCACAGATACGCAGTATTTT
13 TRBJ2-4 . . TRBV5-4 CASSLGTGDIQYF TGTGCCAGCAGCCTAGGGACGGGGGACATTCAGTACTTC
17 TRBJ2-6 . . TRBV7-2 CASSLVSGDSGANVLTF TGTGCCAGCAGCTTAGTTTCAGGGGACTCTGGGGCCAACGTCCTGACTTTC
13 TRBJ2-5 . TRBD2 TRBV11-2 CASSHSGKETQYF TGTGCCAGCAGCCATAGCGGGAAAGAGACCCAGTACTTC
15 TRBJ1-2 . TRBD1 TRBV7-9 CASSLLGTGGYGYTF TGTGCCAGCAGCTTATTGGGGACAGGGGGATATGGCTACACCTTC
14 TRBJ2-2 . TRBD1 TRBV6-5 CASKGQGDTGELFF TGTGCCAGCAAAGGACAGGGGGACACCGGGGAGCTGTTTTTT
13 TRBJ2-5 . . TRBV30 CAWSVRVRETQYF TGTGCCTGGAGTGTACGGGTGAGGGAGACCCAGTACTTC
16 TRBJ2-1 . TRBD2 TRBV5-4 CASSLVTTSGYNEQFF TGTGCCAGCAGCTTGGTTACTACTAGCGGTTACAATGAGCAGTTCTTC
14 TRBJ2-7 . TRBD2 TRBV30 CAWWTSGSSYEQYF TGTGCCTGGTGGACTAGCGGGAGCTCCTACGAGCAGTACTTC